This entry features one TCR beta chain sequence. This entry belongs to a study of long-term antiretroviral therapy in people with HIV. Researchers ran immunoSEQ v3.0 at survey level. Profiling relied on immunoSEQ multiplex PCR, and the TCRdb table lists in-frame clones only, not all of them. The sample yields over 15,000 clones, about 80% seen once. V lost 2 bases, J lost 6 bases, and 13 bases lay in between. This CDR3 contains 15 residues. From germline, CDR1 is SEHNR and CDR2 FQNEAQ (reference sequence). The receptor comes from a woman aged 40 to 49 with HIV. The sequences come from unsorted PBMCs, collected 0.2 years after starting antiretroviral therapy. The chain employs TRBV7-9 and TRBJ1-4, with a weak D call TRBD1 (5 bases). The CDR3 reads CASSLSGPGDEKLFF. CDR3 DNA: TGTGCCAGCAGCTTATCGGGACCCGGGGATGAAAAACTGTTTTTT.